These 7 T cell receptor beta chains came from one sample sequenced in a study of tissue T cells after allogeneic stem cell transplantation (dated by TCRdb to 2021 to 2024). Receptor amplification or capture employed the immunoSEQ multiplex PCR assay. Held by TCRdb, this immuneACCESS table contains in-frame sequences only and omits some clones. Under half of the omission traces to an unresolved V gene where checked; the cause of the rest is unknown. The sample yields several thousand clones; 40% to 55% were counted once. The ten largest account for over 6.5% of the sample. The time point label, read with the paper, signifies: mouse harvest day 7 after allogeneic transplant. Each mouse graft, delivered by tail vein injection, combined 10^6 splenic CD5+ T cells with 10^7 T-cell-depleted bone marrow cells. The specimen sequenced was gut tissue. Receptor source: a female BALB/c mouse given C57BL/6 T cells with graft-versus-host disease after an allogeneic hematopoietic cell transplant.

Comment on this clone: All gene names here are mouse names. The read halts 1 residue ahead of the CDR3 end, with the missing end drawn from the germline J gene. This chain uses TRBV26 with TRBJ1-1; TRBD1 matches at 9 bases. From germline, CDR1 is KGHPV and CDR2 FQNQEV (reference sequence). The V segment lost 4 bases and the J segment 3 bases; nucleotides outside the gene matches: 3. CDR3 size: 14 residues. CDR3 region: CASSPGQGDTEVFF. CDR3 DNA (partial): TGTGCCAGCAGTCCGGGACAGGGAGACACAGAAGTCTTC.

Details on this clone: The gene names here belong to mouse. The read halts 1 residue ahead of the CDR3 end, with the missing end drawn from the germline J gene. This rearrangement joins TRBV26 to TRBJ2-4; either TRBD1 or TRBD2 may fit D (5 bases each). The CDR3 is made up of 15 amino acids. With 2 bases removed from V and 3 bases from J, the gap between germline ends came to 12 bases. In germline, CDR1 is KGHPV, CDR2 FQNQEV (reference sequence). The DNA read from the CDR3 is TGTGCCAGCAGTCTGAGGCGGGGCGGCCAAAACACCTTGTAC. It specifies CASSLRRGGQNTLY. The CDR3 reads in full as CASSLRRGGQNTLYF. The variable domain in full, completed from reference TRBV26 and TRBJ2-4, reads NSKVIQTPRYLVKGQGQKAKMRCIPEKGHPVVFWYQQNKNNEFKFLINFQNQEVLQQIDMTEKRFSAECPSNSPCSLEIQSSEAGDSALYLCASSLRRGGQNTLYFGAGTRLSVL.

A word on this clone: Mouse germline and gene names are used. The missing CDR3 end, 1 residue past where the read stops, is filled in from the germline J gene. This chain connects TRBV15 to TRBJ1-1, with 8 bases fitting TRBD1. In germline, CDR1 is SGHND, CDR2 FRSKSL. The CDR3 totals 14 residues. Losses at the gene ends were 2 bases for V and 2 bases for J; bases not matched to a gene: 1. CDR3 amino acids: CASSLQGANTEVFF. CDR3 DNA (partial): TGTGCCAGCAGTTTACAGGGGGCCAACACAGAAGTCTTC.

With respect to this clone: Gene names and germline match the mouse. The CDR3 end is not reached by the read, which stops 1 residue before it; the germline J gene fills it in. The chain joins TRBV26 to TRBJ2-2, with 9 bases matching TRBD1. The V gene end was trimmed by 3 bases and the J gene end by 2 bases; junction bases not matched to a gene: 1. CDR1 is KGHPV, CDR2 FQNQEV, per germline (reference sequence). The CDR3 contains 15 residues. CDR3 DNA (partial): TGTGCCAGCAGTCTCGGACAGGGGAACACCGGGCAGCTCTAC. It encodes CASSLGQGNTGQLY. The whole CDR3 sequence reads CASSLGQGNTGQLYF.

About this clone: All gene names here are mouse names. The read comes to an end 1 residue before the CDR3 does, leaving the germline J gene to fill in the end. The rearrangement joins TRBV26 to TRBJ2-1, with a tentative D call TRBD1 (6 bases). The germline gives CDR1 KGHPV, CDR2 FQNQEV (reference sequence). The CDR3 covers 14 residues. The V gene lost 4 bases and the J gene lost 1 base, with 8 bases spanning the gap. The CDR3 is CASSRQGNYAEQFF. Partial CDR3 DNA: TGTGCCAGCAGTCGTCAGGGGAACTATGCTGAGCAGTTC.

Notes on this clone: Mouse germline and gene names are used. The read terminates 1 residue ahead of where the CDR3 ends, so the germline J gene completes it. The rearrangement joins TRBV26 to TRBJ2-3, with D unresolved. The CDR3 covers 14 residues. CDR1 is KGHPV, CDR2 FQNQEV, per germline (reference sequence). Trimming stripped 2 bases from V and 0 bases from J, with 6 bases between. CDR3 bases read: TGTGCCAGCAGTCTGGGCATTAGTGCAGAAACGCTGTAT. Translation: CASSLGISAETLY. The complete CDR3 sequence is CASSLGISAETLYF.

About this clone itself: Genes and germline are mouse. The read halts 1 residue ahead of the CDR3 end, with the missing end drawn from the germline J gene. V is TRBV31 and J is TRBJ2-5; 10 bases are a match to TRBD2. This CDR3 spans 14 amino acids. The V and J ends lost 2 bases and 2 bases, in that order; junction bases with no gene match: 1. CDR1 and CDR2 from the germline V gene are GKSSPN and SITVG. The CDR3 loop is CAWSAGGAQDTQYF. The CDR3 bases that were read are TGTGCCTGGAGTGCTGGGGGGGCCCAAGACACCCAGTAC.